The rows below give T cell receptor beta chains drawn from one sample of a study of early T cells in non-severe SARS-CoV-2 infection. MiXCR, run by TCRdb on the 5' RACE reads, gives a single entry per CDR3 protein. The sample has about 29,000 distinct CDR3 sequences, more than 3.5% seen once. Input material: whole blood. The receptors stem from an adult who was a healthcare worker with PCR-confirmed SARS-CoV-2 infection or an uninfected control (not recorded which). CDR3s include the opening cysteine and the closing phenylalanine or tryptophan. Each record gives: D gene, J gene, V gene, clone size, CDR3 protein, CDR3 DNA. The D gene is left open where the match is weak. Expanded clones are given a class, and other clones once, few, many or no size at all.

>.|TRBJ2-3|TRBV20-1|.
CSARGPSADTQYF
TGCAGTGCTAGGGGACCCAGCGCAGATACGCAGTATTTT
>TRBD2|TRBJ2-3|TRBV30|once
CAWVSGRIADTQYF
TGTGCCTGGGTAAGCGGGAGGATCGCAGATACGCAGTATTTT
>.|TRBJ1-6|TRBV27|many
CASSLFGRTNSPLHF
TGTGCCAGCAGTTTATTCGGCAGGACTAATTCACCCCTCCACTTT
>TRBD2|TRBJ2-1|TRBV12-3/TRBV12-4|many
CASRRLARGNEQFF
TGTGCCAGCAGACGACTAGCGCGGGGTAATGAGCAGTTCTTC
>.|TRBJ2-7|TRBV6-2/TRBV6-3|few
CASSYFGTTYEQYF
TGTGCCAGCAGTTACTTCGGCACGACCTACGAGCAGTACTTC
>.|TRBJ1-1|TRBV7-2|many
CASSLGPGDTEAFF
TGTGCCAGCAGCTTAGGTCCCGGGGACACTGAAGCTTTCTTT
>.|TRBJ1-4|TRBV19|few
CASRGQGINNNEKLFF
TGTGCCAGTAGGGGGCAGGGAATCAACAATAATGAAAAACTGTTTTTT
>TRBD2|TRBJ2-2|TRBV6-6|many
CASSYVAGETSGELFF
TGTGCCAGCAGTTACGTGGCGGGGGAAACTTCTGGGGAGCTGTTTTTT
>.|TRBJ2-3|TRBV4-1|many
CASSQRAGWEDTQYF
TGCGCCAGCAGCCAGAGGGCAGGGTGGGAGGATACGCAGTATTTT
>.|TRBJ2-3|TRBV28|many
CASRPFGFSGTDTQYF
TGTGCCAGCAGGCCCTTTGGGTTCTCGGGAACAGATACGCAGTATTTT
>.|TRBJ2-7|TRBV18|many
CASSPKYNYEQYF
TGTGCCAGCTCACCGAAATACAACTACGAGCAGTACTTC
>.|TRBJ2-1|TRBV11-2|few
CASSSQYNEQFF
TGTGCCAGCAGCTCACAGTACAATGAGCAGTTCTTC
>.|TRBJ2-2|TRBV24-1|.
CATSEAGGTGELFF
TGTGCCACCAGTGAGGCGGGCGGGACCGGGGAGCTGTTTTTT
>TRBD1|TRBJ2-4|TRBV12-3/TRBV12-4|many
CASSQGATAFFLAKNIQYF
TGTGCCAGCAGCCAGGGGGCCACAGCGTTTTTTTTAGCCAAAAACATTCAGTACTTC
>.|TRBJ2-5|TRBV19|many
CASSHFGQETQYF
TGTGCCAGTAGTCACTTCGGGCAAGAGACCCAGTACTTC
>.|TRBJ2-3|TRBV5-1|.
CASTVAEITDTQYF
TGCGCCAGCACCGTAGCGGAGATCACAGATACGCAGTATTTT
>.|TRBJ1-5|TRBV4-1|many
CASSQDSAARGPQHF
TGCGCCAGCAGCCAAGATAGTGCAGCCCGCGGGCCCCAGCATTTT
>.|TRBJ2-2|TRBV6-4|many
CASSPMYGTGELFF
TGTGCCAGCAGCCCAATGTACGGTACCGGGGAGCTGTTTTTT
>.|TRBJ1-1|TRBV21-1|few
CASSKLCGGLGTEAFF
TGTGCCAGCAGCAAATTGTGCGGGGGACTCGGCACTGAAGCTTTCTTT
>TRBD1|TRBJ2-5|TRBV29-1|many
CSVGTGEETQYF
TGCAGCGTGGGGACAGGGGAAGAGACCCAGTACTTC
>.|TRBJ1-2|TRBV3-1|.
CASSQDESYGYTF
TGTGCCAGCAGCCAAGATGAATCGTATGGCTACACCTTC
>TRBD1|TRBJ1-5|TRBV30|many
CAWSVEGQGNQPQHF
TGTGCCTGGAGTGTTGAAGGACAGGGGAATCAGCCCCAGCATTTT